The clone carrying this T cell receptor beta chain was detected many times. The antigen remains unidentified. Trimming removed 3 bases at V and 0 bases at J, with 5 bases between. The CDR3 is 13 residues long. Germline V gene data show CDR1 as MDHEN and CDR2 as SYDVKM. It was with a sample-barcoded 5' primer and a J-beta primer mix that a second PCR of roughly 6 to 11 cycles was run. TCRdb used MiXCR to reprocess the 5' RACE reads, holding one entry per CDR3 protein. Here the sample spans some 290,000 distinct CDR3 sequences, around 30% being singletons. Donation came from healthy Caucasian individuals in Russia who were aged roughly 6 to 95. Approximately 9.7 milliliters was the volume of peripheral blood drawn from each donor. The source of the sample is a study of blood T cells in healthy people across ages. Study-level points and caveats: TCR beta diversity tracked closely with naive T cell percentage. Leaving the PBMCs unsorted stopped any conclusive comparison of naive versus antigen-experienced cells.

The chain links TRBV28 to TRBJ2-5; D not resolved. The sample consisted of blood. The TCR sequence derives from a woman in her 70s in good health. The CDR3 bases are TGTGCCAGCAGTTTTAGGTACCAAGAGACCCAGTACTTC. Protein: CASSFRYQETQYF.